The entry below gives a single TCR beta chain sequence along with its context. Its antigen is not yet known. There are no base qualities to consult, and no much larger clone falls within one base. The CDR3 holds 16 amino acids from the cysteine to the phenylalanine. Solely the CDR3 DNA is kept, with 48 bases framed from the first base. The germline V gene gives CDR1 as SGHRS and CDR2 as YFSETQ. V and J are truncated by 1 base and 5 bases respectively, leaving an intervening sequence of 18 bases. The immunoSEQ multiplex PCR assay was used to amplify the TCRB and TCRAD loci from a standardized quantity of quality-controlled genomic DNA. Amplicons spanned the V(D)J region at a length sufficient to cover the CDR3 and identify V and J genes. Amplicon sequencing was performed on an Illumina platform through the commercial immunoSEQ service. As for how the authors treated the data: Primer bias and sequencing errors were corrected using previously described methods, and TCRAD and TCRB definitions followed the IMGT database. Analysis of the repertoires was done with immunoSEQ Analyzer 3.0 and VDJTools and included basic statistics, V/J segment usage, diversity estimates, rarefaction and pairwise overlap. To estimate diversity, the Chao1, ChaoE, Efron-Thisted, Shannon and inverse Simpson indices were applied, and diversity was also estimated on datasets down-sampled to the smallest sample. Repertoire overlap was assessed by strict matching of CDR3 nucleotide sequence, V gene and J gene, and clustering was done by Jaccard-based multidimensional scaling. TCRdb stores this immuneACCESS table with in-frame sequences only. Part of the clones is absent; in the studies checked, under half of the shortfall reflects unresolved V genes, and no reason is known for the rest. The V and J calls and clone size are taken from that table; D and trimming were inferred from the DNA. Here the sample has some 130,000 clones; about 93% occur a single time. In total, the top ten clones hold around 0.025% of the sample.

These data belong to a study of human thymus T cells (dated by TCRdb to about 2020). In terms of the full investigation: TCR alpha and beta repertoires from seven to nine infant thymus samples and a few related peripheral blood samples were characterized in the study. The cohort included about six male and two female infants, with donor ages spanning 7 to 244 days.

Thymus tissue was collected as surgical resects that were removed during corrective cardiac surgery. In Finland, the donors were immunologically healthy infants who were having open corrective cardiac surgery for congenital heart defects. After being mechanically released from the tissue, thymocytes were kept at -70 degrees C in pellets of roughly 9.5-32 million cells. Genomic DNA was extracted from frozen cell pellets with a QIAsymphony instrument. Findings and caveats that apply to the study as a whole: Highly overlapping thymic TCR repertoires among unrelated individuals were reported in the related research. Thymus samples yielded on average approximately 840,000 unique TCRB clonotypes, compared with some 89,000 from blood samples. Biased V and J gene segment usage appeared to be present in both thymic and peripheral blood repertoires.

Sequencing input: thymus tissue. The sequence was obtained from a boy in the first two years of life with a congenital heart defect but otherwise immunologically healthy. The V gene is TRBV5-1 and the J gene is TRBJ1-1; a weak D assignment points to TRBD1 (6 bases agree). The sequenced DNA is TGCGCCAGCAGCTTGCAGGGGCAGGATATTAGTACTGAAGCTTTCTTT. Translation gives CASSLQGQDISTEAFF.